These 24 T cell receptor beta chains came from one sample sequenced in a study of cytomegalovirus exposure and HLA in healthy donors. PCR used 60 Vbeta primers and 13 Jbeta primers. TCRdb's copy holds only in-frame clones and misses some; the assay was immunoSEQ multiplex PCR. The sample contains about 130,000 clones, 65% to 90% of which appear only once. The sample comprised PBMCs. Receptor source: a man in his fifties in good health and CMV-seronegative.

The chain uses TRBV4-2 and TRBJ2-3; a weak D match, TRBD2 (6 bases). Trimming removed 1 base from V and 3 bases from J, with 11 bases in between. CDR3 length: 15 amino acids. Germline V gene sequence: CDR1 LGHNA, CDR2 YNFKEQ. The CDR3 DNA reads TGTGCCAGCAGCCAAGCTCGGGCGGGAACAGATACGCAGTATTTT. Amino acids: CASSQARAGTDTQYF.

The rearrangement uses TRBV29-1 and TRBJ2-5; a possible D gene is TRBD1 (6 bases). Germline V gene data show CDR1 as SQVTM and CDR2 as ANQGSEA. Trimming removed 8 bases at V and 0 bases at J, with 10 bases between. This CDR3 has 12 residues. The CDR3 loop is CSSRGYQETQYF. In DNA form, the CDR3 reads TGCAGCTCGAGGGGGTACCAAGAGACCCAGTACTTC.

This chain connects TRBV27 to TRBJ1-3; D is unresolved. V was cut by 8 bases and J by 0 bases, with 11 bases left in between. Germline V gene sequence: CDR1 MNHEY, CDR2 SMNVEV (reference sequence). The CDR3 sequence is 14 residues long. The DNA for the CDR3 is TGTGCCAGCTCCCCGGGATACTCTGGAAACACCATATATTTT. It specifies CASSPGYSGNTIYF.

The chain links TRBV2 to TRBJ2-7; 7 bases are a match to TRBD1. J lost 3 bases, V lost 5 bases, and 10 bases had no gene match. The germline CDR1 and CDR2 sequences are SNHLY and FYNNEI. The CDR3 runs to 15 residues. The CDR3 spells CASSRDSGLGYEQYF. Here the CDR3 DNA reads TGTGCCAGCAGTAGGGACAGTGGACTGGGCTACGAGCAGTACTTC.

This sequence joins TRBV5-1 and TRBJ2-5, with 11 bases fitting TRBD2. Germline values: CDR1 SGHRS, CDR2 YFSETQ. The V segment lost 3 bases and the J segment 5 bases; nucleotides outside the gene matches: 6. The length of the CDR3 is 15 residues. The CDR3 is CASSSTSGTPETQYF. CDR3 bases: TGCGCCAGCAGCTCGACTAGCGGGACCCCGGAGACCCAGTACTTC.

This sequence joins TRBV29-1 and TRBJ2-2; tentatively, D is TRBD1 (5 bases). Germline V gene lookup returns CDR1 SQVTM and CDR2 ANQGSEA. The CDR3 runs 12 residues. The V gene lost 6 bases and the J gene lost 5 bases, with 10 bases spanning the gap. The CDR3 sequence is CSVDQGTGELFF. The CDR3 nucleotides read TGCAGCGTAGATCAGGGTACCGGGGAGCTGTTTTTT.

The V call is TRBV6-6, the J call TRBJ2-7, with 10 nucleotides matching TRBD1. CDR1 and CDR2 (germline): MNHNY, SVGAGI (reference sequence). This CDR3 spans 13 amino acids. J lost 6 bases, V lost 2 bases, and 1 base had no gene match. The CDR3 coding sequence is TGTGCCAGCAGTTACGGGGACAGGGGCGAGCAGTACTTC. Translated: CASSYGDRGEQYF.

About this clone: One end of the junction varies from germline; a read error may be responsible. In nucleotides, the CDR3 is TGTGCCAGCACCTTGATTTGGGACAGAGAGCAGTTCTTC. Residues: CASTLIWDREQFF. The rearrangement links TRBV5-5 to TRBJ2-1; 7 bases align to TRBD1. The CDR3 contains 13 residues. Germline-derived CDR1 and CDR2 are SGHKS and YYEKEE (reference sequence). Looking up the rest from reference TRBV5-5 and TRBJ2-1 gives the full variable domain: DAGVTQSPTHLIKTRGQQVTLRCSPISGHKSVSWYQQVLGQGPQFIFQYYEKEERGRGNFPDRFSARQFPNYSSELNVNALLLGDSALYLCASTLIWDREQFFGPGTRLTVL.

The chain links TRBV5-1 to TRBJ1-5; D may be TRBD1 (5 bases). CDR1 is SGHRS and CDR2 is YFSETQ in the germline V gene. The CDR3 has 14 residues. Trimming took 5 bases from V and 3 from J, leaving 12 bases between them. CDR3 DNA sequence: TGCGCCAGCAGGGGTACAGGACCCAATCAGCCCCAGCATTTT. Translation gives CASRGTGPNQPQHF.

J is TRBJ2-2 and V is TRBV11-2, with a weak D call TRBD1 (6 bases). Germline V gene sequence: CDR1 SGHAT, CDR2 FQNNGV. The CDR3 has 17 residues. V lost 0 bases and J lost 7, with 18 bases in between. CDR3 region: CASSLEQGYLQLGELFF. CDR3 coding DNA: TGTGCCAGCAGCTTAGAGCAGGGGTACCTGCAGCTCGGGGAGCTGTTTTTT.

The chain joins TRBV5-1 to TRBJ2-7; TRBD1 aligns across 8 bases. The V gene's germline CDR1 is SGHRS and CDR2 YFSETQ. J was trimmed by 0 bases and V by 7 bases; bases with no gene match: 12. The CDR3 loop spans 16 amino acids. Here the CDR3 reads CASSPMKTGASYEQYF. CDR3 nucleotides: TGCGCCAGCTCCCCGATGAAGACAGGGGCCTCCTACGAGCAGTACTTC.

The gene calls are TRBV5-1 and TRBJ2-7, with D possibly matching TRBD2 (5 bases). This CDR3 comprises 13 residues. Germline assignment: CDR1 SGHRS and CDR2 YFSETQ. V lost 4 bases and J lost 0, with 8 bases in between. Here the CDR3 reads CASSPRDSYEQYF. The CDR3 DNA follows: TGCGCCAGCAGCCCCCGGGACTCCTACGAGCAGTACTTC.

The chain recombines TRBV5-1 with TRBJ2-3; a weak D match, TRBD2 (7 bases). Germline V gene lookup returns CDR1 SGHRS and CDR2 YFSETQ. The CDR3 consists of 15 residues. V lost 3 bases to trimming and J lost 4 bases, with 15 bases between them. The CDR3 nucleotides are TGCGCCAGCAGCTCTGTGGCGGGGGCATCAGATACGCAGTATTTT. Its translation is CASSSVAGASDTQYF.

This clone has more than one count but fewer than ten. The chain couples TRBV10-1 to TRBJ2-3, with 9 bases lining up with TRBD2. Trimming cost V 4 bases and J 6 bases; bases outside gene matches: 11. The germline gives CDR1 WNHNN, CDR2 SYGVQD (reference sequence). This CDR3 contains 16 residues. CDR3 loop: CASSAIGTSPPDTQYF. In DNA, the CDR3 is TGCGCCAGCAGTGCCATCGGGACTAGCCCCCCTGATACGCAGTATTTT.

The chain uses TRBV7-2 and TRBJ1-2; 8 positions agree with TRBD1. From germline, CDR1 is SGHTA and CDR2 FQGNSA. This CDR3 spans 15 amino acids. V gave up 5 bases and J gave up 1 base; unmatched junction bases: 6. The CDR3 bases are TGTGCCAGCAGCCAAACTGGACAGGGTAACTATGGCTACACCTTC. Protein: CASSQTGQGNYGYTF.

There are a few counts of this clone. V usage is TRBV11-3 and J usage is TRBJ2-5; D uncertain. Germline loops: CDR1 SGHNT, CDR2 YENEEA. CDR3 length: 13 amino acids. The ends were cut back, 2 bases at V and 2 bases at J, with 6 bases in the middle. CDR3 in DNA: TGTGCCAGCAGCTTATGGAGACAAGAGACCCAGTACTTC. Residues: CASSLWRQETQYF.

The rearrangement uses TRBV19 and TRBJ2-7; 8 nucleotides line up with TRBD1. Trimming at V came to 2 bases and at J to 6 bases, leaving 3 bases not matched to a gene. CDR1 is LNHDA and CDR2 is SQIVND in the germline V gene (reference sequence). The CDR3 is made up of 13 amino acids. DNA of the CDR3: TGTGCCAGTAGTATACAGGGGGCATCCGAGCAGTACTTC. This translates into CASSIQGASEQYF.

This chain joins TRBV2 and TRBJ1-2; 7 bases line up with TRBD1. CDR1 is SNHLY, CDR2 FYNNEI, per germline. The J segment lost 4 bases and the V segment lost 4 bases, leaving 6 bases of the junction unmatched. CDR3 length equals 14 residues. CDR3 region: CASSARQGPYGYTF. CDR3 nucleotides: TGTGCCAGCAGTGCTAGACAGGGTCCCTATGGCTACACCTTC.

The chain employs TRBV19 and TRBJ1-6; 7 nucleotides line up with TRBD1. The junction had 8 bases not matched to a gene; V was cut back by 4 bases and J by 8 bases. Germline V lookup: CDR1 LNHDA, CDR2 SQIVND (reference sequence). This CDR3 region has 15 residues. For the CDR3, the DNA is TGTGCCAGTAGTAGGGACAGCCCGTGGGATTCACCCCTCCACTTT. Protein: CASSRDSPWDSPLHF.

This clone was detected only a few times. This rearrangement joins TRBV2 to TRBJ1-6; the D gene is possibly TRBD1 (6 bases). This CDR3 region has 14 residues. Trimming left V 8 bases short and J 9 bases short, with 17 bases between. CDR1 is SNHLY, CDR2 FYNNEI, per germline. CDR3 region: CASSKQTGRSPLHF. CDR3 in DNA: TGTGCCAGCTCCAAACAAACAGGGCGTTCACCCCTCCACTTT.

The chain combines TRBV7-9 with TRBJ1-1; 11 bases map to TRBD1. This CDR3 has 13 amino acids. J gave up 7 bases and V 3 bases, and 1 base lay outside the gene matches. Germline assignment: CDR1 SEHNR and CDR2 FQNEAQ (reference sequence). The CDR3 nucleotides are TGTGCCAGCAGCTTTGGGACAGGGGGTGAAGCTTTCTTT. Translation gives CASSFGTGGEAFF.

This clone was picked up a small number of times. The V gene is TRBV4-3, the J gene TRBJ1-2; D possibly corresponds to TRBD1 (6 bases). The CDR3 consists of 15 residues. V dropped 1 base and J dropped 1 base, with 10 bases sitting between them. Looked up from germline, CDR1 is LGHNA and CDR2 is YSLEER. CDR3: CASSQGYRDNYGYTF. The CDR3 DNA is TGCGCCAGCAGCCAAGGCTACAGGGATAACTATGGCTACACCTTC.

This clone was detected only a few times. The germline gene is not matched at one end of the junction; a read error may be the cause. The gene calls are TRBV7-7 and TRBJ2-5, with TRBD1 identical over 7 bases. The CDR3 covers 16 residues. CDR1 and CDR2 from the germline V gene are SSHAT and FNYEAQ (reference sequence). The CDR3 is CASSLWDSPYQETQYF. CDR3 DNA: TGTGCTAGCAGCCTCTGGGACAGCCCGTACCAAGAGACCCAGTACTTC.

The chain employs TRBV13 and TRBJ2-7, with 15 bases identical to TRBD2. The CDR3 has 15 residues. Unmatched junction bases numbered 4, after V lost 4 bases and J lost 6 bases. Germline CDR1 is PRHDT and CDR2 is FYEKMQ (reference sequence). CDR3: CASSSGLAGGPEQYF. CDR3 coding DNA: TGTGCCAGCAGCTCTGGACTAGCGGGGGGGCCCGAGCAGTACTTC. The full variable domain, rest sourced from reference TRBV13 and TRBJ2-7, is AAGVIQSPRHLIKEKRETATLKCYPIPRHDTVYWYQQGPGQDPQFLISFYEKMQSDKGSIPDRFSAQQFSDYHSELNMSSLELGDSALYFCASSSGLAGGPEQYFGPGTRLTVT.